Shown below are 8 T cell receptor beta chains from a single sample sequenced in a study of blood T cell repertoires in COVID-19. Here immunoSEQ multiplex PCR was the method, and the copy in TCRdb shows in-frame clones only, minus some. Of about 100,000 clones in the sample, about four fifths are singletons; the top ten hold around 4.8%. The material sequenced was peripheral blood. The receptors stem from a man older than 75 with COVID-19, enrolled during active disease.

The chain joins TRBV10-3 to TRBJ1-1; D not certain. Trimming removed 6 bases at V and 0 bases at J, with 8 bases between. The CDR3 is made up of 13 amino acids. Germline V gene sequence: CDR1 ENHRY, CDR2 SYGVKD. Here the CDR3 reads CAISRALNTEAFF. For the CDR3, the DNA is TGTGCCATCAGCCGAGCATTGAACACTGAAGCTTTCTTT.

V gene TRBV19 combines with J gene TRBJ2-3; 11 bases agree with TRBD2. Trimming at V came to 3 bases and at J to 0 bases, leaving 2 bases not matched to a gene. The CDR3 length is 16 residues. Germline V gene sequence: CDR1 LNHDA, CDR2 SQIVND (reference sequence). The DNA for the CDR3 is TGTGCCAGTAGTATGCGGACTAGCGGGAGCACAGATACGCAGTATTTT. Residues: CASSMRTSGSTDTQYF.

V and J are TRBV24-1 and TRBJ2-5; TRBD1 agrees at 8 bases. Germline CDR1 is KGHDR and CDR2 is SFDVKD. The junction had 1 base not matched to a gene; V was cut back by 3 bases and J by 5 bases. This CDR3 has 13 amino acids. Here the CDR3 reads CATSDDRGETQYF. The CDR3 DNA is TGTGCCACCAGTGATGACAGGGGTGAGACCCAGTACTTC.

V is TRBV30 and J is TRBJ1-3, with 8 positions matching TRBD1. CDR1 is GTSNPN and CDR2 is SVGIG in the germline V gene (reference sequence). V lost 3 bases, J lost 0 bases, and 4 bases stayed unmatched. The CDR3 is 15 amino acids. The CDR3: CAWRPDRASGNTIYF. The CDR3 nucleotides read TGTGCCTGGAGGCCGGACAGGGCCTCTGGAAACACCATATATTTT.

V usage is TRBV24-1 and J usage is TRBJ1-5; perhaps TRBD1 as D (5 bases). V was shortened by 1 base and J by 2 bases, with 8 bases between the two germline ends. This CDR3 is built from 15 residues. Germline CDR1 KGHDR, CDR2 SFDVKD. CDR3 DNA: TGTGCCACCAGTGATTTCGACAGTGGCAATCAGCCCCAGCATTTT. It translates to CATSDFDSGNQPQHF.

The chain carries TRBV19 and TRBJ1-5, with 10 bases identical to TRBD1. V was clipped by 4 bases and J by 6 bases; unmatched bases: 9. CDR1 LNHDA and CDR2 SQIVND come from the germline V gene (reference sequence). This CDR3 spans 16 amino acids. CDR3 DNA: TGTGCCAGTAGTACCAGGAGACAGGGGGCAGGTCAGCCCCAGCATTTT. This translates into CASSTRRQGAGQPQHF. Full variable domain (missing parts from reference TRBV19 and TRBJ1-5): DGGITQSPKYLFRKEGQNVTLSCEQNLNHDAMYWYRQDPGQGLRLIYYSQIVNDFQKGDIAEGYSVSREKKESFPLTVTSAQKNPTAFYLCASSTRRQGAGQPQHFGDGTRLSIL.

The chain uses TRBV28 and TRBJ1-5; the D is unclear. From germline, CDR1 is MDHEN and CDR2 SYDVKM. This CDR3 is built from 12 residues. Trimming stripped 5 bases from V and 11 bases from J, with 13 bases between. The CDR3 DNA follows: TGTGCCAGCAGTATGCAATTCCGGGCCCAGCATTTT. Its protein product is CASSMQFRAQHF.

CDR3 coding DNA: TGTGCCAGCAGGTCTACATACGTGGGGCGAGAGACCCAGTACTTC. Protein product: CASRSTYVGRETQYF. The chain joins TRBV27 to TRBJ2-5, with a tentative D call TRBD1 (5 bases). The CDR3 is made up of 15 amino acids. Trimming took off 6 bases at V and 4 bases at J, with 18 bases between the two ends. Germline CDR1 is MNHEY and CDR2 is SMNVEV (reference sequence).